A selection of T cell receptor beta chains follows, all from one sample in a study of control samples from healthy donors and cancer patients. Assay: immunoSEQ multiplex PCR; the TCRdb copy retains only in-frame clones and omits some. The sample contains about 120,000 clones, 80% to 90% of which appear only once. Sequencing was done on a sample of blood. The receptors here all came from a man aged 30 to 39 in good health. The CDR3 runs from the conserved cysteine through the conserved F or W. D genes are given only for firm matches. Clone size is given for some rows only: seen once, a few or many times, or a class if the clone is expanded.

>TRBV6-5|TRBJ2-6|many|NA
TGTGCCAGCAGTTATGAGGGGGCTGGGGCCAACGTCCTGACTTTC
CASSYEGAGANVLTF
>TRBV5-1|TRBJ1-5|NA|NA
TGCGCCAGCAGCTTAGGGGGGGATCAGCCCCAGCATTTT
CASSLGGDQPQHF
>TRBV20-1|TRBJ1-5|NA|TRBD1
TGCAGTGCTAGTGACCCAGGGGGGGATCAGCCCCAGCATTTT
CSASDPGGDQPQHF
>TRBV4-2|TRBJ1-5|NA|TRBD1
TGTGCCAGCAGCCATATACCGGGACAGGGGGGGGTTCAGCCCCAGCATTTT
CASSHIPGQGGVQPQHF
>TRBV10-2|TRBJ2-6|NA|NA
TGCGCCAGCAGTGATAGGGGCCGTGGAGGACGGGGAAGCTCTGGGGCCAACGTCCTGACTTTC
CASSDRGRGGRGSSGANVLTF
>TRBV18|TRBJ1-1|NA|NA
TGTGCCAGCTCACCAACGGGGGCGAACACTGAAGCTTTCTTT
CASSPTGANTEAFF
>TRBV15|TRBJ1-4|NA|TRBD1
TGTGCCACCAGCGGTACCGGACAGGGTAAAGAAAAACTGTTTTTT
CATSGTGQGKEKLFF
>TRBV28|TRBJ1-5|NA|NA
TGTGCCAGCAGTTTGGGGGGGCACGGTCAGCCCCAGCATTTT
CASSLGGHGQPQHF
>TRBV5-5|TRBJ1-3|NA|TRBD1
TGTGCCAGCAGCCCGACAGGGGGCCGGACTGGAAACACCATATATTTT
CASSPTGGRTGNTIYF
>TRBV29-1|TRBJ2-1|NA|TRBD1
TGCAGCGTTGGAGGGGGCGGACGCAATGAGCAGTTCTTC
CSVGGGGRNEQFF
>TRBV18|TRBJ1-1|NA|TRBD1
TGTGCCAGCTCACCATACTATGACAGGGGAATGAACACTGAAGCTTTCTTT
CASSPYYDRGMNTEAFF
>TRBV7-2|TRBJ2-3|NA|TRBD1
TGTGCCAGCAGCCCCGGGGACAGCTCAGATACGCAGTATTTT
CASSPGDSSDTQYF
>TRBV27|TRBJ1-5|NA|TRBD1
TGTGCCAGCAGCCCAGGACAGGGGCGGCAGCCCCAGCATTTT
CASSPGQGRQPQHF
>TRBV7-9|TRBJ2-5|NA|NA
TGTGCCAGCAGCTCGGTGCTGGAGACCCAGTACTTC
CASSSVLETQYF
>TRBV9|TRBJ1-6|once|NA
TGTGCCAGCAGCGATAAGGGGCCCTTTAATTCACCCCTCCACTTT
CASSDKGPFNSPLHF
>TRBV3-1/TRBV3-2|TRBJ1-5|few|NA
TGTGCCAGCAGCTCATCGGACAAGGGGTATCAGCCCCAGCATTTT
CASSSSDKGYQPQHF
>TRBV6-5|TRBJ1-1|NA|NA
TGTGCCAGCAGTTACCATTCAACCCAGGGTGCTGAAGCTTTCTTT
CASSYHSTQGAEAFF
>TRBV19|TRBJ1-2|NA|NA
TGTGCCAGTAGTAGGACGGGAAACTATGGCTACACCTTC
CASSRTGNYGYTF
>TRBV9|TRBJ2-2|NA|NA
TGTGCCAGCAGCGTAGAAGGGCCTTACACCGGGGAGCTGTTTTTT
CASSVEGPYTGELFF
>TRBV7-8|TRBJ2-3|NA|TRBD1
TGTGCCAGCAGCCCCGGGACAGATTTCTTGGATACGCAGTATTTT
CASSPGTDFLDTQYF
>TRBV24-1|TRBJ1-2|NA|NA
TGTGCCACCAGCCGAGTGGGACAAAACTATGGCTACACCTTC
CATSRVGQNYGYTF
>TRBV19|TRBJ2-5|NA|TRBD2
TGTGCCAGTAGTTTTGCCTCGGGAGGGCCTACGGGGACCCAGTACTTC
CASSFASGGPTGTQYF
>TRBV5-1|TRBJ2-3|NA|NA
TGCGCCAGCAGCATGCTCGACAGTACAGATACGCAGTATTTT
CASSMLDSTDTQYF
>TRBV3-1/TRBV3-2|TRBJ1-1|NA|NA
TGTGCCAGCAGCCGAAACATGAACACTGAAGCTTTCTTT
CASSRNMNTEAFF
>TRBV10-2|TRBJ2-1|NA|NA
TGCGCCAGCAGTGAGCAACGACCCGCGACTGAGCAGTTCTTC
CASSEQRPATEQFF
>TRBV12-3/TRBV12-4|TRBJ1-2|NA|NA
TGTGCCAGCACCCAGCCGTTCAGGGAAGGCTACACCTTC
CASTQPFREGYTF
>TRBV7-7|TRBJ2-3|NA|TRBD2
TGTGCCAGCAGCTTTGGGGGGGTCACAGATACGCAGTATTTT
CASSFGGVTDTQYF
>TRBV2|TRBJ1-6|few|NA
TGTGCCAGCAGTGTAAACGGGGGGCGGAATAATTCACCCCTCCACTTT
CASSVNGGRNNSPLHF